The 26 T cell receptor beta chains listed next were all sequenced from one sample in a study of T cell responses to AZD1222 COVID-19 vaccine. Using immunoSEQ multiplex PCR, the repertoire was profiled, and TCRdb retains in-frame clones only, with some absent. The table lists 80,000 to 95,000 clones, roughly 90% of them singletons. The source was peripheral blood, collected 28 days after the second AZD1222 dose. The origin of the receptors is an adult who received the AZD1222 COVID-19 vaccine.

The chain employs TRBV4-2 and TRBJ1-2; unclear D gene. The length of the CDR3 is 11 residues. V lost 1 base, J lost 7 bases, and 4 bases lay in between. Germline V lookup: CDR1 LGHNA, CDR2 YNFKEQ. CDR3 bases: TGTGCCAGCAGCCAAGTAGGTGGCTACACCTTC. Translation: CASSQVGGYTF.

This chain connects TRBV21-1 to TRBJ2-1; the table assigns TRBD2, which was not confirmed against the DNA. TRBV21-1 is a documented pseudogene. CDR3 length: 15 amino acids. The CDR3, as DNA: TGTGCCAGCAGTCCCCGCTGGAGCTCCTACAATGAGCAGTTCTTC. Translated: CASSPRWSSYNEQFF.

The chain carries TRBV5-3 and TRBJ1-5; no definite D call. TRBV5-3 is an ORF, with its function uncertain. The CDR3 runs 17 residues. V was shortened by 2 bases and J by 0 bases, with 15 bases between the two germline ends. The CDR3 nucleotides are TGTGCCAGAAGCTTTCAAGTAAGGGAATATAGCAATCAGCCCCAGCATTTT. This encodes CARSFQVREYSNQPQHF.

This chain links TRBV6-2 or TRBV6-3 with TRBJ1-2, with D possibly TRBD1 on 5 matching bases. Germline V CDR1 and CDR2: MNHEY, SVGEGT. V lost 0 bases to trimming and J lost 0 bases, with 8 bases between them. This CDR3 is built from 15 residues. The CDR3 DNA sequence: TGTGCCAGCAGTTACTCGACAGACCCTAACTATGGCTACACCTTC. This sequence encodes CASSYSTDPNYGYTF.

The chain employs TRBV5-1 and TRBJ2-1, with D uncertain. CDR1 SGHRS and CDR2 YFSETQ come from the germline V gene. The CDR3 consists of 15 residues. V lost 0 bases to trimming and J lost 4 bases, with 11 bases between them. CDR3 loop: CASSLADGRYNEQFF. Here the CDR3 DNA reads TGCGCCAGCAGCTTGGCTGACGGAAGATACAATGAGCAGTTCTTC.

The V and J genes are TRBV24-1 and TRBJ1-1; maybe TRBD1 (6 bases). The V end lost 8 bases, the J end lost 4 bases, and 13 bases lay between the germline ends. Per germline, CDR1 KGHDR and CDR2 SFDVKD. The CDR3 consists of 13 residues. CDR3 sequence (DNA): TGTGCCACCACGCAGGGGTTGGGCACTGAAGCTTTCTTT. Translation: CATTQGLGTEAFF.

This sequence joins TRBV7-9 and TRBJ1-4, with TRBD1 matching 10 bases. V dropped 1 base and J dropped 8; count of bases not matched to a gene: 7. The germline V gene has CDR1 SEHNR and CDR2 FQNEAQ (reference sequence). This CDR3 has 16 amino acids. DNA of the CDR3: TGTGCCAGCAGCTTAGGGGACAGGGGTATTCAGGAAAAACTGTTTTTT. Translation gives CASSLGDRGIQEKLFF.

CDR3 loop: CASSQVRAEVTNEQFF. The CDR3 nucleotides are TGTGCCAGCAGCCAAGTGCGAGCGGAGGTCACTAATGAGCAGTTCTTC. The V gene is TRBV4-2, the J gene TRBJ2-1; TRBD2 is a possible D gene (5 bases). The CDR3 extends over 16 amino acids. V dropped 1 base and J dropped 7 bases, with 17 bases sitting between them. CDR1 and CDR2 (germline): LGHNA, YNFKEQ.

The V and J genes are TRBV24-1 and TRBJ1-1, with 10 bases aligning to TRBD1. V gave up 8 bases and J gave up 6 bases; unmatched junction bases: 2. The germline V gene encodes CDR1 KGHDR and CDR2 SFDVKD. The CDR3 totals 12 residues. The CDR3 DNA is TGTGCCACCAAGGGACAGGGGCCTGAAGCTTTCTTT. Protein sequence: CATKGQGPEAFF.

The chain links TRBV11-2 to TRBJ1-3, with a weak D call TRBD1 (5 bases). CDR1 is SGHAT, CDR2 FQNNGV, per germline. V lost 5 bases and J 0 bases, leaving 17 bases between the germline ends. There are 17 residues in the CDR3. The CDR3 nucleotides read TGTGCCAGCAGCCATCCCCCCGACAGTAGCTCTGGAAACACCATATATTTT. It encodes CASSHPPDSSSGNTIYF.

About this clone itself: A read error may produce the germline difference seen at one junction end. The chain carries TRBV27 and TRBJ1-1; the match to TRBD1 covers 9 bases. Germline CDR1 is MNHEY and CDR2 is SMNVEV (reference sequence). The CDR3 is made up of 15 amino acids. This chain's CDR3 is CASNLRTGVNTEAFF. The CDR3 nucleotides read TGTGCCAGCAATTTAAGGACAGGGGTAAACACTGAAGCTTTCTTT.

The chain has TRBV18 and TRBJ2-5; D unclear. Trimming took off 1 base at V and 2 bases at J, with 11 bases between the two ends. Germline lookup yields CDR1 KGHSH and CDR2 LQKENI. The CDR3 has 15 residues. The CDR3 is CASSPLSNGQETQYF. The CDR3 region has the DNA TGTGCCAGCTCACCACTATCGAACGGGCAAGAGACCCAGTACTTC.

The DNA for the CDR3 is TGCAGCGTATCCCGGACTAGCGGGAACTACGAGCAGTACTTC. Translating gives CSVSRTSGNYEQYF. The V gene is TRBV29-1, the J gene TRBJ2-7; TRBD2 agrees at 12 bases. The CDR3 has 14 residues. V shed 6 bases, J shed 3 bases, and the junction held 6 bases outside the gene matches. Germline V gene sequence: CDR1 SQVTM, CDR2 ANQGSEA.

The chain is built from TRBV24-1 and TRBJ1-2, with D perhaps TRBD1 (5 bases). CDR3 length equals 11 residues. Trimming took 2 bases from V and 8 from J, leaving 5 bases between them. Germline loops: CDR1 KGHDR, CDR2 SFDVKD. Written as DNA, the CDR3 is TGTGCCACCAGTGATTGGGGGGGCTACACCTTC. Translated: CATSDWGGYTF.

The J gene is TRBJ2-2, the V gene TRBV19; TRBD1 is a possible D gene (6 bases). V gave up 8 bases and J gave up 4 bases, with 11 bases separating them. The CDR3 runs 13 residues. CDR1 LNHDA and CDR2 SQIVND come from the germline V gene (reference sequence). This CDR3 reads CASDAGATGELFF. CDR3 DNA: TGTGCCAGTGATGCAGGGGCCACCGGGGAGCTGTTTTTT.

The CDR3 loop is CASSLGNRGLNTEAFF. CDR3 sequence (DNA): TGTGCCAGCAGCTTAGGAAACAGGGGGCTGAACACTGAAGCTTTCTTT. J is TRBJ1-1 and V is TRBV7-8; 9 bases line up with TRBD1. J was trimmed by 0 bases and V by 1 base; bases with no gene match: 3. Per germline, CDR1 SGHVS and CDR2 FQNEAQ. This CDR3 has 16 amino acids. The full variable domain, with the rest looked up from reference TRBV7-8 and TRBJ1-1, is GAGVSQSPRYKVAKRGQDVALRCDPISGHVSLFWYQQALGQGPEFLTYFQNEAQLDKSGLPSDRFFAERPEGSVSTLKIQRTQQEDSAVYLCASSLGNRGLNTEAFFGQGTRLTVV.

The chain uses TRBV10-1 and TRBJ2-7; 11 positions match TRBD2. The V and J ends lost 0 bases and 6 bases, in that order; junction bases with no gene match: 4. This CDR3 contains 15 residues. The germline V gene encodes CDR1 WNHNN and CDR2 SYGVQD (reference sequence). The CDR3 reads CASSESSGRAFEQYF. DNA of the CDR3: TGCGCCAGCAGTGAGTCTAGCGGGAGGGCCTTCGAGCAGTACTTC.

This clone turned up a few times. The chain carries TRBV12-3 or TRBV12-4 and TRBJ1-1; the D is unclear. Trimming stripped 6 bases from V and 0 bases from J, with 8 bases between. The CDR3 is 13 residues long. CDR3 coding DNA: TGTGCCAGCAGCATGACTCTGAACACTGAAGCTTTCTTT. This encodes CASSMTLNTEAFF.

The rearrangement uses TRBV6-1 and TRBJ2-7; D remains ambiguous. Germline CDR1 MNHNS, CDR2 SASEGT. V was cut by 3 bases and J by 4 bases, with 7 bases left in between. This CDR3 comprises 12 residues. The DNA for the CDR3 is TGTGCCAGCAGTGATCCAAAGTACGAGCAGTACTTC. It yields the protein CASSDPKYEQYF.

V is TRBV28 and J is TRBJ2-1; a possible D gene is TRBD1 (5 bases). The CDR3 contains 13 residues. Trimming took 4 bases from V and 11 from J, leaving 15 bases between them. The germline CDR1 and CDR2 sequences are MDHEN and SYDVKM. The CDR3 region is CASSSPPQDQQFF. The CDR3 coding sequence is TGTGCCAGCAGTTCCCCCCCACAGGATCAGCAGTTCTTC.

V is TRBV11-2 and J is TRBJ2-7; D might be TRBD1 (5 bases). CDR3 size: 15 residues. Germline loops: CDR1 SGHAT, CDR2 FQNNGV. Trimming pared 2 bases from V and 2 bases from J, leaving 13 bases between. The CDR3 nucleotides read TGTGCCAGCAGCTTATTGCCCGCGACAGCCTACGAGCAGTACTTC. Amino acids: CASSLLPATAYEQYF.

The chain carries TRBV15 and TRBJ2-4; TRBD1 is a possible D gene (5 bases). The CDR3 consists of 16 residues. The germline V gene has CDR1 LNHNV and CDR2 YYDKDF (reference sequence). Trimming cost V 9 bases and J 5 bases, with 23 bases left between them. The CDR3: CATSADIRVAQNIQYF. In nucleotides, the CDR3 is TGTGCCACTTCGGCGGATATCAGGGTCGCCCAAAACATTCAGTACTTC.

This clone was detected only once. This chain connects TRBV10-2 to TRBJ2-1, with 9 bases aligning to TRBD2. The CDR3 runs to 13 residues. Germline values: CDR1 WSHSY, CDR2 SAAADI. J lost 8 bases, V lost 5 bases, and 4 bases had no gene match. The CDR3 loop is CASSRTSAYEQFF. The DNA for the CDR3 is TGCGCCAGCAGTAGGACTAGCGCCTATGAGCAGTTCTTC.

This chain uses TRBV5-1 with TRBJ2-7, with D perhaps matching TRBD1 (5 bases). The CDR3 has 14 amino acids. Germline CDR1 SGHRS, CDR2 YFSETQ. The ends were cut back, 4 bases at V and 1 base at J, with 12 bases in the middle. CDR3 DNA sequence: TGCGCCAGCAGCGAAGGTCAGGGTTCCTACGAGCAGTACTTC. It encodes CASSEGQGSYEQYF.

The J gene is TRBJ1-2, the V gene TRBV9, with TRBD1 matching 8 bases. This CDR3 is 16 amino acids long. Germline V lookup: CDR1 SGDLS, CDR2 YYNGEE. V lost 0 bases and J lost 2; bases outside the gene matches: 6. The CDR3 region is CASSVAPRTGNYGYTF. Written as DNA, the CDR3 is TGTGCCAGCAGCGTAGCCCCCAGGACAGGGAACTATGGCTACACCTTC.

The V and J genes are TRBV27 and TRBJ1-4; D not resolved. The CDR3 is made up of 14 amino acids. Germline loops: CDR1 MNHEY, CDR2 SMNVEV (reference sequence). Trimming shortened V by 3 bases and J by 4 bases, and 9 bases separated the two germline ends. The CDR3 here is CASSFGQRNEKLFF. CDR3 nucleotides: TGTGCCAGCAGTTTCGGGCAGCGTAATGAAAAACTGTTTTTT.